A single sample is the source of the 28 T cell receptor beta chains below, sequenced in a study of blood T cell repertoires in COVID-19. Measured with immunoSEQ multiplex PCR; TCRdb has only the in-frame clones, and not every one. The table lists over 100,000 clones, over 80% of them singletons. Material for sequencing was PBMCs or T cells enriched from blood (not recorded which). The origin of the receptors is a young woman who had recovered from COVID-19.

This chain joins TRBV25-1 and TRBJ2-3; maybe TRBD2 (6 bases). The V and J ends lost 3 bases and 3 bases respectively, with 10 bases between them. The CDR3 spans 14 residues. Germline loops: CDR1 MGHDK, CDR2 SYGVNS. Written as DNA, the CDR3 is TGTGCCAGCAGTGAGGAGGGAGTAACAGATACGCAGTATTTT. Protein product: CASSEEGVTDTQYF.

The chain combines TRBV28 with TRBJ1-2; the D gene is possibly TRBD1 (5 bases). Germline CDR1 MDHEN, CDR2 SYDVKM. The CDR3 totals 13 residues. Trimming stripped 3 bases from V and 4 bases from J, with 9 bases between. CDR3 protein: CASSLKGFYGYTF. The DNA of the CDR3 is TGTGCCAGCAGTTTGAAGGGGTTCTATGGCTACACCTTC.

The chain joins TRBV27 to TRBJ2-7; the match to TRBD2 covers 14 bases. V lost 3 bases and J lost 0; bases outside the gene matches: 13. The germline CDR1 and CDR2 sequences are MNHEY and SMNVEV (reference sequence). The CDR3 sequence is 20 residues long. The CDR3 is CASSFSPPGLAGGTSYEQYF. The CDR3 nucleotides read TGTGCCAGCAGTTTCTCCCCCCCTGGACTAGCGGGAGGTACCTCCTACGAGCAGTACTTC.

This clone was seen once. The chain employs TRBV4-3 and TRBJ2-1, with TRBD1 identical over 8 bases. V was clipped by 2 bases and J by 11 bases; unmatched bases: 5. The CDR3 has 13 residues. CDR1 is LGHNA, CDR2 YSLEER, per germline. CDR3 amino acids: CASSQITGGQQFF. The CDR3 DNA reads TGCGCCAGCAGCCAAATCACAGGGGGACAGCAGTTCTTC.

The CDR3 sequence: CASSFEGTSGRGEQFF. The CDR3 nucleotides are TGTGCCAGCAGCTTTGAGGGGACTAGCGGGAGAGGGGAGCAGTTCTTC. The chain employs TRBV11-2 and TRBJ2-1; the match to TRBD2 covers 14 bases. This CDR3 contains 16 residues. V lost 3 bases, J lost 10 bases, and 8 bases stayed unmatched. CDR1 SGHAT and CDR2 FQNNGV come from the germline V gene.

The V gene is TRBV28, the J gene TRBJ1-2; a weak D match, TRBD1 (5 bases). V lost 4 bases and J 0 bases, leaving 12 bases between the germline ends. The germline V gene has CDR1 MDHEN and CDR2 SYDVKM. This CDR3 has 15 amino acids. The CDR3 is CASSSRGLANYGYTF. In DNA form, the CDR3 reads TGTGCCAGCAGTTCCCGGGGACTAGCTAACTATGGCTACACCTTC.

The CDR3 DNA is TGTGCCAGCAGCCCCCCAGGACTAGCGCTCTACGAGCAGTACTTC. Protein product: CASSPPGLALYEQYF. The V call is TRBV5-4, the J call TRBJ2-7; 9 positions agree with TRBD2. Per germline, CDR1 SGHNT and CDR2 YYREEE (reference sequence). J was trimmed by 3 bases and V by 4 bases; bases with no gene match: 8. There are 15 residues in the CDR3. Supplemented by reference TRBV5-4 and TRBJ2-7, the full variable domain reads ETGVTQSPTHLIKTRGQQVTLRCSSQSGHNTVSWYQQALGQGPQFIFQYYREEENGRGNFPPRFSGLQFPNYSSELNVNALELDDSALYLCASSPPGLALYEQYFGPGTRLTVT.

The chain carries TRBV2 and TRBJ1-5; TRBD1 aligns across 9 bases. V was clipped by 6 bases and J by 7 bases; unmatched bases: 10. Germline lookup yields CDR1 SNHLY and CDR2 FYNNEI. CDR3 length equals 15 residues. CDR3: CASRGGQGLVQPQHF. DNA for the CDR3: TGTGCCAGCAGGGGGGGACAGGGTTTGGTGCAGCCCCAGCATTTT.

The V gene is TRBV15, the J gene TRBJ2-5; D is undetermined. The CDR3 extends over 15 amino acids. V lost 0 bases and J lost 0, with 8 bases in between. CDR1 and CDR2 from the germline V gene are LNHNV and YYDKDF (reference sequence). The CDR3 protein is CATSRDAGNQETQYF. DNA for the CDR3: TGTGCCACCAGCAGAGATGCAGGCAACCAAGAGACCCAGTACTTC.

This chain uses TRBV24-1 with TRBJ1-3; D is perhaps TRBD1 (5 bases). The CDR3 spans 13 residues. The ends were cut back, 9 bases at V and 3 bases at J, with 11 bases in the middle. Germline V lookup: CDR1 KGHDR, CDR2 SFDVKD. The CDR3 protein is CATEGAGGNTIYF. The CDR3 DNA follows: TGTGCCACCGAAGGGGCCGGTGGAAACACCATATATTTT.

The V gene is TRBV7-6, the J gene TRBJ2-6, with a tentative D call TRBD1 (6 bases). CDR1 is SGHVS, CDR2 FNYEAQ, per germline. The V and J ends lost 2 bases and 4 bases respectively, with 18 bases between them. CDR3 length equals 18 residues. Here the CDR3 reads CASSLQSGGGSGANVLTF. In DNA, the CDR3 is TGTGCCAGCAGCTTACAAAGCGGTGGGGGCTCAGGGGCCAACGTCCTGACTTTC.

The chain joins TRBV19 to TRBJ2-7, with a tentative D call TRBD2 (7 bases). The germline V gene encodes CDR1 LNHDA and CDR2 SQIVND (reference sequence). Trimming took off 7 bases at V and 0 bases at J, with 19 bases between the two ends. The CDR3 consists of 16 residues. In DNA, the CDR3 is TGTGCCAGTAAGGGGGGGTCATTCGGATCCTCCTACGAGCAGTACTTC. It translates to CASKGGSFGSSYEQYF.

This clone was seen just once. As DNA, the CDR3 is TGCGCCAGCAGCCAAGAGGAGGGAGGGGATACGCAGTATTTT. Encoded protein: CASSQEEGGDTQYF. This chain uses TRBV4-1 with TRBJ2-3, with 7 bases aligning to TRBD2. The CDR3 totals 14 residues. V shed 0 bases, J shed 6 bases, and the junction held 3 bases outside the gene matches. Germline V gene data show CDR1 as MGHRA and CDR2 as YSYEKL.

This clone was detected a few times. This sequence joins TRBV14 and TRBJ1-1; tentative D call: TRBD1 (6 bases). There are 16 residues in the CDR3. Per the germline V gene, CDR1 is SGHDN and CDR2 is FVKESK. V lost 0 bases and J 3 bases, leaving 14 bases between the germline ends. The CDR3 region is CASSQDQGWSDTEAFF. CDR3 DNA: TGTGCCAGCAGCCAAGACCAGGGGTGGTCGGACACTGAAGCTTTCTTT.

J is TRBJ1-5 and V is TRBV28; 11 bases are a match to TRBD1. This CDR3 spans 15 amino acids. Germline values: CDR1 MDHEN, CDR2 SYDVKM. The junction had 3 bases not matched to a gene; V was cut back by 6 bases and J by 2 bases. CDR3 DNA: TGTGCCAGCAGCCGGGGACAGGGGGGCAATCAGCCCCAGCATTTT. Residues: CASSRGQGGNQPQHF. The entire variable domain, with the rest obtained from reference TRBV28 and TRBJ1-5, is as follows: DVKVTQSSRYLVKRTGEKVFLECVQDMDHENMFWYRQDPGLGLRLIYFSYDVKMKEKGDIPEGYSVSREKKERFSLILESASTNQTSMYLCASSRGQGGNQPQHFGDGTRLSIL.

This rearrangement joins TRBV7-8 to TRBJ2-2; possibly TRBD1 for D (6 bases). The V end lost 5 bases, the J end lost 3 bases, and 10 bases lay between the germline ends. The CDR3 length is 14 residues. The germline gives CDR1 SGHVS, CDR2 FQNEAQ. CDR3 sequence: CASSLQGYTGELFF. For the CDR3, the DNA is TGTGCCAGCAGCCTCCAGGGGTACACCGGGGAGCTGTTTTTT.

The sample holds many counts of this clone. This CDR3 is CASSFIVDSSLGYGYTF. The DNA of the CDR3 is TGTGCCAGCAGTTTCATCGTGGACAGTTCCCTCGGCTATGGCTACACCTTC. The V gene is TRBV28, the J gene TRBJ1-2; perhaps TRBD1 as D (6 bases). CDR3 size: 17 residues. Trimming took off 3 bases at V and 4 bases at J, with 21 bases between the two ends. Germline V gene sequence: CDR1 MDHEN, CDR2 SYDVKM.

The chain carries TRBV6-5 and TRBJ2-1; D is possibly TRBD2 (6 bases). This CDR3 has 15 residues. The germline CDR1 and CDR2 sequences are MNHEY and SVGAGI. V was clipped by 0 bases and J by 8 bases, with 14 bases between them. The chain's CDR3 is CASSYSGGLGDEQFF. The CDR3 bases are TGTGCCAGCAGTTACTCTGGAGGGTTAGGTGATGAGCAGTTCTTC.

The chain couples TRBV4-2 to TRBJ2-5; 10 nucleotides agree with TRBD2. The CDR3 is 15 amino acids. In germline, CDR1 is LGHNA, CDR2 YNFKEQ. J lost 5 bases, V lost 2 bases, and 5 bases had no gene match. The CDR3 spells CASSQQTSGWETQYF. The CDR3 nucleotides read TGTGCCAGCAGCCAACAGACTAGCGGGTGGGAGACCCAGTACTTC.

The V call is TRBV30, the J call TRBJ1-2; 9 nucleotides match TRBD1. From germline, CDR1 is GTSNPN and CDR2 SVGIG (reference sequence). V shed 8 bases and J 8 bases; nucleotides not matched to a gene: 15. This CDR3 spans 14 amino acids. The CDR3 protein is CAAQSKQGARGYTF. The CDR3 DNA is TGTGCCGCGCAATCAAAACAGGGGGCACGGGGCTACACCTTC.

The J gene is TRBJ1-2, the V gene TRBV19; 9 bases match TRBD1. J gave up 0 bases and V 9 bases, and 17 bases lay outside the gene matches. Germline V lookup: CDR1 LNHDA, CDR2 SQIVND (reference sequence). CDR3 length equals 18 residues. The CDR3 DNA is TGTGCCAGCAAGCGACAAGGGACAGGGAGGGAAGCTAACTATGGCTACACCTTC. This codes for CASKRQGTGREANYGYTF.

The CDR3 DNA reads as TGTGCCAGCAGCCAAGGACTAGCGGGCTACAATGAGCAGTTCTTC. Translated, it gives CASSQGLAGYNEQFF. The rearrangement uses TRBV4-2 and TRBJ2-1; TRBD2 aligns across 10 bases. Germline CDR1 reads LGHNA; CDR2 reads YNFKEQ. The CDR3 has 15 amino acids. Trimming took 1 base from V and 3 from J; bases not matched to a gene: 0.

This clone was detected many times. The rearrangement uses TRBV29-1 and TRBJ2-1, with 7 positions matching TRBD2. Trimming removed 6 bases from V and 6 bases from J; junction bases left unmatched: 8. The CDR3 is made up of 13 amino acids. Germline CDR1 reads SQVTM; CDR2 reads ANQGSEA. CDR3: CSVKWEGLNEQFF. In nucleotides, the CDR3 is TGCAGCGTCAAGTGGGAGGGACTCAATGAGCAGTTCTTC.

The chain combines TRBV6-2 or TRBV6-3 with TRBJ1-2; TRBD1 aligns across 8 bases. The ends lost 6 bases at V and 6 bases at J; junction bases unmatched: 9. CDR3 length equals 14 residues. Germline CDR1 reads MNHEY; CDR2 reads SVGEGT. The CDR3 sequence is CASSDTGGSDGYTF. The CDR3 nucleotides read TGTGCCAGCAGCGATACAGGGGGGTCTGATGGCTACACCTTC.

The J gene is TRBJ1-3, the V gene TRBV5-6, with TRBD1 as a possible D gene (6 bases). The CDR3 sequence is 16 residues long. Germline V gene data show CDR1 as SGHDT and CDR2 as YYEEEE. V was cut by 0 bases and J by 3 bases, with 13 bases left in between. DNA of the CDR3: TGTGCCAGCAGCTTGGGCTACAGGGCGGTTGGAAACACCATATATTTT. It translates to CASSLGYRAVGNTIYF.

V and J are TRBV7-9 and TRBJ2-1; D is possibly TRBD1 (5 bases). Germline lookup yields CDR1 SEHNR and CDR2 FQNEAQ (reference sequence). The V gene lost 8 bases and the J gene lost 3 bases, with 20 bases spanning the gap. CDR3 length: 16 residues. CDR3 region: CASPTIQGSNYNEQFF. The CDR3 DNA reads TGTGCCAGCCCGACCATCCAGGGTAGTAACTACAATGAGCAGTTCTTC. Variable domain in full (rest from reference TRBV7-9 and TRBJ2-1): DTGVSQNPRHKITKRGQNVTFRCDPISEHNRLYWYRQTLGQGPEFLTYFQNEAQLEKSRLLSDRFSAERPKGSFSTLEIQRTEQGDSAMYLCASPTIQGSNYNEQFFGPGTRLTVL.

The chain recombines TRBV6-5 with TRBJ1-6; no clear D gene. Trimming took 7 bases from V and 0 from J, leaving 10 bases between them. Germline assignment: CDR1 MNHEY and CDR2 SVGAGI. This CDR3 region has 15 residues. The DNA for the CDR3 is TGTGCCAGCAAAGAGCCGAGCTCCTATAATTCACCCCTCCACTTT. Encoded protein: CASKEPSSYNSPLHF.

The rearrangement joins TRBV7-2 to TRBJ2-3; D is possibly TRBD2 (6 bases). CDR3 size: 15 residues. Between the trimmed V and J ends, which lost 5 bases and 0 bases, there was a span of 12 bases. The germline gives CDR1 SGHTA, CDR2 FQGNSA. CDR3 coding DNA: TGTGCCAGCAGCCCTAAGCGGGTAAGCACAGATACGCAGTATTTT. Its translation is CASSPKRVSTDTQYF.